The 23 T cell receptor beta chains listed next were all sequenced from one sample in a study of radiotherapy plus CTLA-4 blockade in lung cancer. The assay was immunoSEQ multiplex PCR, and TCRdb's table has in-frame clones only and misses some. Of about 59,000 clones listed, about 72% are singletons. Sequenced material: peripheral blood, taken from a patient treated with radiotherapy plus ipilimumab. Receptors were obtained from a human donor with non-small cell lung cancer whose response to radiotherapy plus ipilimumab could not be evaluated.

This clone occurred a few times. V and J are TRBV28 and TRBJ1-2, with a weak D call TRBD1 (6 bases). CDR3 length: 14 amino acids. Trimming stripped 4 bases from V and 4 bases from J, with 13 bases between. The germline CDR1 and CDR2 sequences are MDHEN and SYDVKM. The CDR3 nucleotides read TGTGCCAGCAGTTCCTCGGGACACATCTATGGCTACACCTTC. Translating it yields CASSSSGHIYGYTF.

This clone has more than one count but fewer than ten. The chain has TRBV6-6 and TRBJ2-5; TRBD1 aligns across 12 bases. The germline V gene has CDR1 MNHNY and CDR2 SVGAGI (reference sequence). The CDR3 length is 14 residues. The trim removed 6 bases at V and 5 bases at J, leaving 4 bases unmatched. The CDR3 loop reads CASRGGQGAETQYF. CDR3 sequence (DNA): TGTGCCAGCAGGGGGGGACAGGGGGCGGAGACCCAGTACTTC.

The chain is built from TRBV9 and TRBJ2-2; 9 nucleotides align to TRBD1. V lost 4 bases and J lost 6; bases outside the gene matches: 4. The CDR3 totals 14 residues. Germline CDR1 and CDR2: SGDLS and YYNGEE. As DNA, the CDR3 is TGTGCCAGCAGCACCCGGACAGGGGCCGGGGAGCTGTTTTTT. As protein: CASSTRTGAGELFF.

This clone is classed as medium-sized (0.01 to 0.1%). This specimen includes other DNA sequences encoding the same CDR3. The CDR3 DNA follows: TGTGCCTGTCTCTTAAGACAGGCGTTCTCCTACGAGCAGTACTTC. Its protein product is CACLLRQAFSYEQYF. The genes are TRBV30 and TRBJ2-7; tentatively, D is TRBD1 (6 bases). In germline, CDR1 is GTSNPN, CDR2 SVGIG (reference sequence). The V end lost 6 bases, the J end lost 0 bases, and 18 bases lay between the germline ends. CDR3 size: 15 residues.

Remarks on this clone: Other DNA sequences in this specimen translate into the identical CDR3. This chain uses TRBV6-5 with TRBJ1-5; TRBD1 is a possible D gene (5 bases). Germline loops: CDR1 MNHEY, CDR2 SVGAGI. Trimming stripped 8 bases from V and 3 bases from J, with 8 bases between. The CDR3 consists of 12 residues. As DNA, the CDR3 is TGTGCCAGCGCAGGGCCCAATCAGCCCCAGCATTTT. Amino acids: CASAGPNQPQHF.

This CDR3 reads CASSLDPSSLEQFF. The CDR3 bases are TGTGCCAGCAGCTTAGATCCTTCTAGCCTTGAGCAGTTCTTC. V and J are TRBV11-3 and TRBJ2-1, with a tentative D call TRBD2 (5 bases). The V gene lost 0 bases and the J gene lost 9 bases, with 12 bases spanning the gap. Germline V CDR1 and CDR2: SGHNT, YENEEA. The CDR3 is made up of 14 amino acids.

V and J are TRBV6-5 and TRBJ2-2; 10 nucleotides line up with TRBD2. The CDR3 runs 14 residues. Germline trimming cut 4 bases from V and 11 bases from J; bases unmatched to any gene: 7. Germline CDR1 reads MNHEY; CDR2 reads SVGAGI. The CDR3 region has the DNA TGTGCCAGCAGTTCCCTAGCGGGAGAGAACGAGCTGTTTTTT. It yields the protein CASSSLAGENELFF.

J is TRBJ1-6 and V is TRBV6-1; 12 nucleotides align to TRBD1. Per germline, CDR1 MNHNS and CDR2 SASEGT. The CDR3 spans 15 residues. After removal of 5 bases from V and 15 bases from J, the junction contained 11 bases not matched to a gene. CDR3 protein: CASSQARDRGLVLHF. As DNA, the CDR3 is TGTGCCAGCAGTCAGGCCAGGGACAGGGGGCTGGTCCTCCACTTT.

The V and J genes are TRBV4-1 and TRBJ2-6, with a possible D match to TRBD2 (6 bases). The CDR3 covers 18 residues. The V end was cut by 3 bases, the J end by 0 bases, with 15 bases between. Germline V lookup: CDR1 MGHRA, CDR2 YSYEKL. The CDR3 here is CASSQPPWDFSGANVLTF. CDR3 sequence (DNA): TGCGCCAGCAGCCAGCCCCCCTGGGACTTCTCTGGGGCCAACGTCCTGACTTTC.

The V call is TRBV5-6, the J call TRBJ2-3; 10 bases align to TRBD2. Germline lookup yields CDR1 SGHDT and CDR2 YYEEEE. Trimming removed 1 base from V and 1 base from J; junction bases left unmatched: 3. This CDR3 spans 16 amino acids. The CDR3 here is CASSLPLAGGTDTQYF. The CDR3 nucleotides read TGTGCCAGCAGCTTGCCCCTAGCGGGGGGCACAGATACGCAGTATTTT.

The chain recombines TRBV11-2 with TRBJ2-7; 14 nucleotides agree with TRBD2. Germline V gene sequence: CDR1 SGHAT, CDR2 FQNNGV. The CDR3 runs to 17 residues. Trimming cost V 4 bases and J 1 base; bases outside gene matches: 6. The CDR3: CASSWGLAGVLSYEQYF. The CDR3 DNA follows: TGTGCCAGCAGCTGGGGACTAGCGGGAGTCCTGTCCTACGAGCAGTACTTC.

V and J are TRBV18 and TRBJ1-2, with D unclear. This CDR3 has 14 amino acids. Germline loops: CDR1 KGHSH, CDR2 LQKENI. Between the trimmed V and J ends, which lost 6 bases and 0 bases, there was a span of 11 bases. CDR3 in amino acids: CASSRLDPNYGYTF. The CDR3 nucleotides are TGTGCCAGCTCCCGACTCGACCCTAACTATGGCTACACCTTC.

The genes are TRBV28 and TRBJ1-1; 7 nucleotides agree with TRBD1. The CDR3 sequence is 14 residues long. Trimming took 6 bases from V and 4 from J; bases not matched to a gene: 8. From germline, CDR1 is MDHEN and CDR2 SYDVKM. The CDR3 loop is CASSLDRAPTEAFF. The CDR3 DNA is TGTGCCAGCAGCCTTGACAGGGCCCCCACTGAAGCTTTCTTT.

This clone was seen a handful of times. The chain carries TRBV30 and TRBJ2-1; D is uncertain. This CDR3 is 16 amino acids long. V lost 0 bases and J 0 bases, leaving 12 bases between the germline ends. From germline, CDR1 is GTSNPN and CDR2 SVGIG (reference sequence). The CDR3 DNA is TGTGCCTGGAGTGTACGCGTGGCGGCCTCCTACAATGAGCAGTTCTTC. The encoded protein is CAWSVRVAASYNEQFF.

The table lists this clone with a count of one. The chain uses TRBV29-1 and TRBJ1-1; D not resolved. Germline CDR1 is SQVTM and CDR2 is ANQGSEA. The CDR3 contains 13 residues. This CDR3 reads CSSHSMRYTEAFF. The CDR3 DNA sequence: TGCAGTTCCCACTCAATGAGGTACACTGAAGCTTTCTTT.

This clone was counted once. This chain links TRBV11-3 with TRBJ2-2; D unresolved. CDR1 SGHNT and CDR2 YENEEA come from the germline V gene. V lost 2 bases and J lost 0, with 4 bases in between. The CDR3 extends over 14 amino acids. This CDR3 is CASSLQTNTGELFF. CDR3 nucleotides: TGTGCCAGCAGCTTACAGACGAACACCGGGGAGCTGTTTTTT. The variable domain in full, completed from reference TRBV11-3 and TRBJ2-2, reads EAGVVQSPRYKIIEKKQPVAFWCNPISGHNTLYWYLQNLGQGPELLIRYENEEAVDDSQLPKDRFSAERLKGVDSTLKIQPAELGDSAVYLCASSLQTNTGELFFGEGSRLTVL.

V usage is TRBV29-1 and J usage is TRBJ1-1, with no clear D. In germline, CDR1 is SQVTM, CDR2 ANQGSEA. Trimming removed 4 bases at V and 4 bases at J, with 13 bases between. CDR3 length: 13 amino acids. CDR3 region: CSVVGGVGTEAFF. CDR3 sequence (DNA): TGCAGCGTTGTTGGCGGGGTCGGCACTGAAGCTTTCTTT.

Only one count was recorded for this clone. The chain has TRBV28 and TRBJ2-5; D possibly corresponds to TRBD2 (5 bases). The CDR3 contains 15 residues. Germline CDR1 MDHEN, CDR2 SYDVKM. Trimming pared 2 bases from V and 2 bases from J, leaving 12 bases between. CDR3 DNA sequence: TGTGCCAGCAGTTTAGTATTGAGGGTACAAGAGACCCAGTACTTC. Translated: CASSLVLRVQETQYF.

This chain links TRBV30 with TRBJ2-1, with a tentative D call TRBD2 (6 bases). Trimming pared 2 bases from V and 7 bases from J, leaving 18 bases between. This CDR3 has 15 amino acids. The germline gives CDR1 GTSNPN, CDR2 SVGIG (reference sequence). CDR3 region: CAWSPSPGVGNEQFF. In nucleotides, the CDR3 is TGTGCCTGGAGTCCCTCCCCGGGAGTGGGTAATGAGCAGTTCTTC.

The rearrangement uses TRBV7-9 and TRBJ1-1; 10 positions match TRBD1. Trimming took 7 bases from V and 10 from J; bases not matched to a gene: 12. The CDR3 consists of 14 residues. Per germline, CDR1 SEHNR and CDR2 FQNEAQ (reference sequence). The DNA of the CDR3 is TGTGCCAGCATCGGACAGGGGGAAGGAAGTTCAGCTTTCTTT. This encodes CASIGQGEGSSAFF.

This chain joins TRBV25-1 and TRBJ1-2; 12 bases are a match to TRBD1. Germline assignment: CDR1 MGHDK and CDR2 SYGVNS. The CDR3 totals 16 residues. V lost 2 bases to trimming and J lost 4 bases; unmatched junction nucleotides: 5. The CDR3 DNA follows: TGTGCCAGCAGTGAACATCCGGGACAGGGGGCCTATGGCTACACCTTC. Residues: CASSEHPGQGAYGYTF.

This clone was seen a handful of times. This chain connects TRBV6-5 to TRBJ1-2; possibly TRBD1 for D (5 bases). V was pared by 5 bases and J by 8 bases, with 18 bases between. Germline V lookup: CDR1 MNHEY, CDR2 SVGAGI. This CDR3 region has 14 residues. The CDR3 spells CASSQPGTLSGYTF. In DNA form, the CDR3 reads TGTGCCAGCAGTCAACCCGGGACTCTCTCAGGCTACACCTTC.

V is TRBV5-6 and J is TRBJ2-7; 9 bases map to TRBD1. The CDR3 is 16 amino acids. Germline lookup yields CDR1 SGHDT and CDR2 YYEEEE. V shed 3 bases, J shed 0 bases, and the junction held 7 bases outside the gene matches. The CDR3 DNA sequence: TGTGCCAGCAGCTCGGACAGGGGTTGGTACTCCTACGAGCAGTACTTC. This codes for CASSSDRGWYSYEQYF.